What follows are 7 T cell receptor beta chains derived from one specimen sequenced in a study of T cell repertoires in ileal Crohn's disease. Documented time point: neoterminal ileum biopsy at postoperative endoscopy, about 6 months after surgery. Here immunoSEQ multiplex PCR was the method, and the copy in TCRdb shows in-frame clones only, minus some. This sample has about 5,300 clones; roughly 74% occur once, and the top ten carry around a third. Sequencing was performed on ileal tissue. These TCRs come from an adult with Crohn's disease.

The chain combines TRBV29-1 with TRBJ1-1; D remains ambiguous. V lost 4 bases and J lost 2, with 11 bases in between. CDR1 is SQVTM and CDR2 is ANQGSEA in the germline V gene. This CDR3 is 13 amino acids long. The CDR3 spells CSVGGPFNTEAFF. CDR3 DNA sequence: TGCAGCGTTGGAGGGCCATTTAACACTGAAGCTTTCTTT.

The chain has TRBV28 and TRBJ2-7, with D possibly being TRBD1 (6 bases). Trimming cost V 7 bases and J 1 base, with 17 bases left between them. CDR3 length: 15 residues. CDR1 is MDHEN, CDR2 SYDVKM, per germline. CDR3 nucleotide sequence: TGTGCCAGCATGCAGGGGTCCCCCGGATCCTACGAGCAGTACTTC. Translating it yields CASMQGSPGSYEQYF.

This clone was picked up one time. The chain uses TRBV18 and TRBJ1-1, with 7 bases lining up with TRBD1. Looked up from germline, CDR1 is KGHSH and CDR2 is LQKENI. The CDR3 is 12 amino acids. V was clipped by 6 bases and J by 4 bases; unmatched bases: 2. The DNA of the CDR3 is TGTGCCAGCTCCAGGGACAGCACTGAAGCTTTCTTT. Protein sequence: CASSRDSTEAFF. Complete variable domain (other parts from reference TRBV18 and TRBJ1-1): NAGVMQNPRHLVRRRGQEARLRCSPMKGHSHVYWYRQLPEEGLKFMVYLQKENIIDESGMPKERFSAEFPKEGPSILRIQQVVRGDSAAYFCASSRDSTEAFFGQGTRLTVV.

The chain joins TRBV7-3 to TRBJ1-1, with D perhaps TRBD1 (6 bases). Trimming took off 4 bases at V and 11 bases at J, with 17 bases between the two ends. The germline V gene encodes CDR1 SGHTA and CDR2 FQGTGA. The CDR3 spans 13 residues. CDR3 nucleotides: TGTGCCAGCAGCTCCAGCACAGGGACGGGGGCTTTCTTT. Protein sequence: CASSSSTGTGAFF.

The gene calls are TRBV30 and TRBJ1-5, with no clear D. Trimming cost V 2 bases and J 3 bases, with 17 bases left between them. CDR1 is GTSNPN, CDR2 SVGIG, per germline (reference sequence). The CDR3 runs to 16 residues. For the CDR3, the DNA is TGTGCCTGGAGTCCACCTTTAAGGGTAGTCAATCAGCCCCAGCATTTT. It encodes CAWSPPLRVVNQPQHF.

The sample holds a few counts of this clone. CDR3 protein: CAISEGMQPQHF. The CDR3, as DNA: TGTGCCATCAGTGAGGGTATGCAGCCCCAGCATTTT. The chain carries TRBV10-3 and TRBJ1-5, with D unresolved. Germline-derived CDR1 and CDR2 are ENHRY and SYGVKD. CDR3 length: 12 amino acids. Trimming cost V 2 bases and J 7 bases, with 6 bases left between them.

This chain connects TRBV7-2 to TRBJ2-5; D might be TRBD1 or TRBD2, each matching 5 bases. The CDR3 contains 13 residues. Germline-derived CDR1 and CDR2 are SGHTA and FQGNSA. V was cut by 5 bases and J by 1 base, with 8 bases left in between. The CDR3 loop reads CASSTGPQETQYF. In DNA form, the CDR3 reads TGTGCCAGCAGCACGGGGCCCCAAGAGACCCAGTACTTC.